Each of the 15 T cell receptor beta chains below was sequenced from the same sample in a study of T cell repertoires in cytomegalovirus infection. TCRdb analysed the reads with MiXCR anew, one entry per CDR3 protein. The sample holds some 230,000 distinct CDR3 sequences; over 20% are singletons and the top ten take 15% to 20%. Sequencing used CD8+ T cells from PBMCs. The receptors originated from a human donor in good health (CMV status not recorded). Some clones in this sample may be carry-over from other donors' samples.

The chain carries TRBV29-1 and TRBJ1-2; TRBD1 is a possible D gene (5 bases). Germline V CDR1 and CDR2: SQVTM, ANQGSEA. Trimming took off 7 bases at V and 6 bases at J, with 18 bases between the two ends. This CDR3 has 13 residues. The CDR3 loop is CSGDSGALDGYTF. CDR3 nucleotide sequence: TGCAGCGGTGACAGTGGGGCTTTGGATGGCTACACCTTC.

This chain uses TRBV5-1 with TRBJ1-1; D unresolved. CDR1 is SGHRS, CDR2 YFSETQ, per germline. Trimming removed 0 bases at V and 0 bases at J, with 9 bases between. The CDR3 is 15 residues long. DNA of the CDR3: TGCGCCAGCAGCTTGGGTCGGAGAATGAACACTGAAGCTTTCTTT. This translates into CASSLGRRMNTEAFF.

This clonotype was observed at least ten times. This chain connects TRBV7-9 to TRBJ1-3; the D is unclear. Trimming shortened V by 1 base and J by 4 bases, and 14 bases separated the two germline ends. Germline CDR1 SEHNR, CDR2 FQNEAQ (reference sequence). This CDR3 spans 16 amino acids. The CDR3 bases are TGTGCCAGCAGCTTAGACGCACGGGCTGCGGGAAACACCATATATTTT. This encodes CASSLDARAAGNTIYF.

This clonotype was seen ten or more times. The chain recombines TRBV7-2 with TRBJ2-7; D ambiguous. CDR1 SGHTA and CDR2 FQGNSA come from the germline V gene. The CDR3 loop spans 13 amino acids. Trimming removed 2 bases from V and 5 bases from J, with 10 bases in between. The CDR3 nucleotides read TGTGCCAGCAGCTTAAGGTCCCTCGACGAGCAGTACTTC. Protein product: CASSLRSLDEQYF.

This clonotype turned up a few times. The chain carries TRBV6-6 and TRBJ1-2, with a possible D match to TRBD1 (5 bases). Trimming pared 5 bases from V and 8 bases from J, leaving 12 bases between. The germline CDR1 and CDR2 sequences are MNHNY and SVGAGI (reference sequence). The CDR3 has 12 amino acids. CDR3 sequence reads: CASSQGLEGYTF. CDR3 sequence (DNA): TGTGCCAGCAGTCAGGGACTTGAGGGCTACACCTTC.

DNA of the CDR3: TGTGCCAGCAGCTTAGAGACCCTAGCCGGGTCCTACAATGAGCAGTTCTTC. The encoded protein is CASSLETLAGSYNEQFF. The chain joins TRBV11-3 to TRBJ2-1, with D possibly matching TRBD2 (5 bases). V dropped 0 bases and J dropped 1 base, with 13 bases sitting between them. The CDR3 covers 17 residues. Germline V gives CDR1 SGHNT, CDR2 YENEEA.

This clonotype was seen only a few times. V usage is TRBV7-9 and J usage is TRBJ1-2, with D hard to call. This CDR3 comprises 13 residues. Germline CDR1 SEHNR, CDR2 FQNEAQ (reference sequence). V gave up 2 bases and J gave up 11 bases, with 15 bases separating them. CDR3: CASSLSETEAYTF. CDR3 coding DNA: TGTGCCAGCAGCTTATCGGAGACGGAGGCGTACACCTTC.

Points on this clonotype: A read error may account for a junction end that differs from germline. In nucleotides, the CDR3 is TGTACCACCAGTCCAGGGCCAGGAAACACCATATATTTT. Protein: CTTSPGPGNTIYF. The chain recombines TRBV15 with TRBJ1-3, with D possibly TRBD1 on 5 matching bases. Germline-derived CDR1 and CDR2 are LNHNV and YYDKDF (reference sequence). This CDR3 is 13 amino acids long. The full variable domain, in which reference TRBV15 and TRBJ1-3 provide the parts outside the CDR3, is DAMVIQNPRYQVTQFGKPVTLSCSQTLNHNVMYWYQQKSSQAPKLLFHYYDKDFNNEADTPDNFQSRRPNTSFCFLDIRSPGLGDTAMYLCTTSPGPGNTIYFGEGSWLTVV.

The chain recombines TRBV2 with TRBJ2-3; D is tentatively TRBD1 or TRBD2 (6 bases each). The CDR3 consists of 15 residues. CDR1 and CDR2 (germline): SNHLY, FYNNEI. Trimming pared 7 bases from V and 6 bases from J, leaving 20 bases between. The CDR3 reads CASKGTTGVVDTQYF. For the CDR3, the DNA is TGTGCCAGCAAGGGGACAACGGGGGTTGTGGATACGCAGTATTTT. Full variable domain (remainder filled in from reference TRBV2 and TRBJ2-3): EPEVTQTPSHQVTQMGQEVILRCVPISNHLYFYWYRQILGQKVEFLVSFYNNEISEKSEIFDDQFSVERPDGSNFTLKIRSTKLEDSAMYFCASKGTTGVVDTQYFGPGTRLTVL.

V is TRBV20-1 and J is TRBJ2-3; D is perhaps TRBD2 (5 bases). Germline V gene sequence: CDR1 DFQATT, CDR2 SNEGSKA (reference sequence). The CDR3 sequence is 13 residues long. Between the trimmed V and J ends, which lost 6 bases and 4 bases, there was a span of 14 bases. The CDR3 bases are TGCAGTGCCCACGCGCCGGACTCAGATACGCAGTATTTT. This sequence encodes CSAHAPDSDTQYF.

This chain uses TRBV5-1 with TRBJ1-1; 7 bases map to TRBD1. The CDR3 loop spans 15 amino acids. V lost 4 bases and J lost 7; bases outside the gene matches: 13. Looked up from germline, CDR1 is SGHRS and CDR2 is YFSETQ. CDR3 sequence: CASSGSGTAIFEAFF. CDR3 nucleotides: TGCGCCAGCAGCGGGTCTGGGACAGCGATATTTGAAGCTTTCTTT.

This clonotype was detected once. The rearrangement joins TRBV7-9 to TRBJ2-3; D uncertain. Trimming left V 4 bases short and J 2 bases short, with 22 bases between. This CDR3 is 18 amino acids long. Germline CDR1 is SEHNR and CDR2 is FQNEAQ (reference sequence). The CDR3 loop reads CASSYPLDARFDTDTQYF. The CDR3 DNA sequence: TGTGCCAGCAGCTACCCTTTAGACGCCAGGTTCGACACAGATACGCAGTATTTT. Looking up the rest from reference TRBV7-9 and TRBJ2-3 gives the full variable domain: DTGVSQNPRHKITKRGQNVTFRCDPISEHNRLYWYRQTLGQGPEFLTYFQNEAQLEKSRLLSDRFSAERPKGSFSTLEIQRTEQGDSAMYLCASSYPLDARFDTDTQYFGPGTRLTVL.

The CDR3 sequence is CSARGLGTGDYANTGELFF. Written as DNA, the CDR3 is TGCAGTGCTAGAGGCCTGGGGACAGGCGACTACGCGAACACCGGGGAGCTGTTTTTT. This chain links TRBV20-1 with TRBJ2-2; 8 positions agree with TRBD1. The CDR3 is made up of 19 amino acids. V trimming: 1 base; J trimming: 0 bases; junction bases outside the gene matches: 13. Germline-derived CDR1 and CDR2 are DFQATT and SNEGSKA (reference sequence).

This clonotype came up a few times. The chain carries TRBV5-1 and TRBJ2-5, with 14 bases identical to TRBD2. Germline loops: CDR1 SGHRS, CDR2 YFSETQ. The CDR3 is 15 residues long. After removal of 4 bases from V and 3 bases from J, the junction contained 2 bases not matched to a gene. The CDR3 sequence is CASSQGLAGEETQYF. For the CDR3, the DNA is TGCGCCAGCAGCCAGGGACTAGCGGGGGAAGAGACCCAGTACTTC.

This clonotype was counted a few times. The rearrangement uses TRBV5-8 and TRBJ2-7; tentatively, D is TRBD2 (5 bases). Germline loops: CDR1 SGHTS, CDR2 YDEGEE. Trimming removed 9 bases from V and 0 bases from J, with 13 bases in between. This CDR3 has 13 amino acids. The chain's CDR3 is CAIPDYNSYEQYF. In nucleotides, the CDR3 is TGTGCCATCCCCGACTACAACTCCTACGAGCAGTACTTC.